One and the same sample provided the 15 T cell receptor beta chains below, sequenced in a study of OX40 agonist ivuxolimab in advanced cancers. Libraries were prepared by immunoSEQ multiplex PCR; TCRdb keeps only in-frame clonotypes and omits some of them. The data hold around 84,000 clones, with less than 85% observed a single time. This specimen consisted of CD4+ or CD8+ T cells sorted from blood, obtained in a trial of the OX40 agonist ivuxolimab. Receptor source: an adult with an advanced solid tumor such as melanoma, head and neck, liver or kidney cancer.

This clone was observed a handful of times. The gene calls are TRBV19 and TRBJ1-2; weak D call: TRBD1 (6 bases). CDR1 is LNHDA and CDR2 is SQIVND in the germline V gene (reference sequence). Trimming removed 6 bases from V and 1 base from J, with 12 bases in between. This CDR3 contains 14 residues. As DNA, the CDR3 is TGTGCCAGTAGGTCCGACAGGCTTAACTATGGCTACACCTTC. Its protein product is CASRSDRLNYGYTF.

This clone has just one count. The V and J genes are TRBV5-4 and TRBJ2-3, with D possibly being TRBD1 or TRBD2 (5 bases each). Trimming took off 1 base at V and 8 bases at J, with 23 bases between the two ends. The CDR3 runs 17 residues. CDR1 is SGHNT and CDR2 is YYREEE in the germline V gene (reference sequence). The CDR3 DNA reads TGTGCCAGCAGCTTGAGGGGATGGGCTAGCCCCTTGGGTACGCAGTATTTT. Translating it yields CASSLRGWASPLGTQYF.

V usage is TRBV21-1 and J usage is TRBJ2-7; the table's D call, TRBD2, was not checked against the DNA. TRBV21-1 is a pseudogene locus. This CDR3 region has 18 residues. DNA for the CDR3: TGTGCCAGCCCTCGGGACGGGGAGACTAGCGGGAGTCCCCACGAGCAGTACTTC. Its translation is CASPRDGETSGSPHEQYF.

This chain joins TRBV11-2 and TRBJ2-7; 8 nucleotides line up with TRBD1. V shed 3 bases, J shed 0 bases, and the junction held 1 base outside the gene matches. The CDR3 is 14 amino acids. Per germline, CDR1 SGHAT and CDR2 FQNNGV. The CDR3 DNA follows: TGTGCCAGCAGCTTGGGACAGGTCTCCTACGAGCAGTACTTC. As protein: CASSLGQVSYEQYF.

This chain connects TRBV5-4 to TRBJ1-3; D uncertain. Germline CDR1 is SGHNT and CDR2 is YYREEE (reference sequence). CDR3 length: 13 amino acids. V was shortened by 0 bases and J by 5 bases, with 6 bases between the two germline ends. The CDR3 sequence is CASSLDRRNTIYF. CDR3 sequence (DNA): TGTGCCAGCAGCTTGGACAGACGAAACACCATATATTTT.

The chain carries TRBV7-8 and TRBJ1-5; no reliable D call. Trimming removed 5 bases at V and 0 bases at J, with 11 bases between. Per germline, CDR1 SGHVS and CDR2 FQNEAQ. This CDR3 is 15 amino acids long. The chain's CDR3 is CASSTRAISNQPQHF. The DNA of the CDR3 is TGTGCCAGCAGCACCCGGGCGATTAGCAATCAGCCCCAGCATTTT.

This clone turned up a few times. The CDR3 coding sequence is TGCAGCGTTCATCGGGACAGGGTTGATTCCGAGCAGTACTTC. It translates to CSVHRDRVDSEQYF. The rearrangement uses TRBV29-1 and TRBJ2-7, with 9 bases lining up with TRBD1. Germline loops: CDR1 SQVTM, CDR2 ANQGSEA. Unmatched junction bases numbered 11, after V lost 5 bases and J lost 6 bases. The CDR3 runs to 14 residues.

V and J are TRBV7-2 and TRBJ2-5; the match to TRBD1 covers 7 bases. Per the germline V gene, CDR1 is SGHTA and CDR2 is FQGNSA. With 6 bases clipped from V and 5 bases from J, the junction kept 18 bases outside the gene matches. There are 17 residues in the CDR3. This CDR3 is CASSPPPYRGAEETQYF. The CDR3, as DNA: TGTGCCAGCAGTCCCCCCCCCTACAGGGGCGCGGAGGAGACCCAGTACTTC.

This clone was counted a few times. The chain employs TRBV30 and TRBJ1-5; possibly TRBD1 for D (5 bases). The CDR3 spans 13 residues. CDR1 is GTSNPN and CDR2 is SVGIG in the germline V gene (reference sequence). V lost 5 bases and J 5 bases, leaving 13 bases between the germline ends. The CDR3 bases are TGTGCCTGGGTGTACCAGGGTTATCAGCCCCAGCATTTT. Translated, it gives CAWVYQGYQPQHF.

This clone was counted ten times or more. V is TRBV25-1 and J is TRBJ2-3; D is undetermined. Trimming cost V 7 bases and J 1 base, with 12 bases left between them. CDR3 length: 14 residues. Germline lookup yields CDR1 MGHDK and CDR2 SYGVNS. CDR3 in DNA: TGTGCCAGCACCCCCTCCGGCGGCACAGATACGCAGTATTTT. It yields the protein CASTPSGGTDTQYF.

This clone appeared a single time. This chain connects TRBV7-2 to TRBJ2-7, with 8 bases fitting TRBD1. After removal of 4 bases from V and 0 bases from J, the junction contained 8 bases not matched to a gene. Germline CDR1 and CDR2: SGHTA and FQGNSA. The CDR3 has 16 amino acids. In DNA, the CDR3 is TGTGCCAGCAGCTCAACAGGGGGGCCCCCCTCCTACGAGCAGTACTTC. It yields the protein CASSSTGGPPSYEQYF.

This clone was recorded once. V usage is TRBV2 and J usage is TRBJ1-2; D might be TRBD1 (5 bases). The CDR3 extends over 14 amino acids. The V gene's germline CDR1 is SNHLY and CDR2 FYNNEI. The ends were cut back, 3 bases at V and 0 bases at J, with 8 bases in the middle. CDR3 sequence (DNA): TGTGCCAGCAGTGAGGGGGGGGCTAACTATGGCTACACCTTC. It is translated as CASSEGGANYGYTF. Full variable domain (outside the CDR3, taken from reference TRBV2 and TRBJ1-2): EPEVTQTPSHQVTQMGQEVILRCVPISNHLYFYWYRQILGQKVEFLVSFYNNEISEKSEIFDDQFSVERPDGSNFTLKIRSTKLEDSAMYFCASSEGGANYGYTFGSGTRLTVV.

This clone was detected a few times. The chain uses TRBV5-1 and TRBJ1-2; possibly TRBD1 for D (5 bases). With 4 bases removed from V and 9 bases from J, the gap between germline ends came to 16 bases. Germline values: CDR1 SGHRS, CDR2 YFSETQ. The CDR3 covers 13 residues. The DNA for the CDR3 is TGCGCCAGCAGCGCGGGCCTGGGGGGAAGCTACACCTTC. Protein sequence: CASSAGLGGSYTF.

This sequence joins TRBV4-2 and TRBJ2-7, with TRBD2 matching over 7 bases. The CDR3 runs 15 residues. Per germline, CDR1 LGHNA and CDR2 YNFKEQ. Losses at the gene ends were 0 bases for V and 3 bases for J; bases not matched to a gene: 5. The chain's CDR3 is CASSQETGGSYEQYF. CDR3 coding DNA: TGTGCCAGCAGCCAAGAAACCGGCGGGAGCTACGAGCAGTACTTC.

This clone was seen a few times. V gene TRBV11-2 combines with J gene TRBJ2-1, with 8 bases aligning to TRBD2. CDR3 length equals 15 residues. Germline V gives CDR1 SGHAT, CDR2 FQNNGV. Trimming cost V 3 bases and J 4 bases; bases outside gene matches: 5. The chain's CDR3 is CASSFTSGNYNEQFF. In nucleotides, the CDR3 is TGTGCCAGCAGCTTTACTAGCGGAAATTACAATGAGCAGTTCTTC.